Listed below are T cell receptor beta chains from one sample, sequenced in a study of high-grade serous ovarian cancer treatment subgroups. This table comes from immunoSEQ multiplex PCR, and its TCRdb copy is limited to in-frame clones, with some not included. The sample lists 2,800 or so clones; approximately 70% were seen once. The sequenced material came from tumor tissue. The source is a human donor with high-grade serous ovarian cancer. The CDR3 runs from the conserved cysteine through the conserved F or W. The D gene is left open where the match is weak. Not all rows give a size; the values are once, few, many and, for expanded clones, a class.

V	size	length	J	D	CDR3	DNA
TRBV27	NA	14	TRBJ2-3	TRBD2	CASSFRLAVDTQYF	TGTGCCAGCAGTTTCCGGCTAGCGGTAGATACGCAGTATTTT
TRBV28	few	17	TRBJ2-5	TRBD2	CASSLLSSGGQGETQYF	TGTGCCAGCAGTTTATTGAGTAGCGGGGGGCAAGGAGAGACCCAGTACTTC
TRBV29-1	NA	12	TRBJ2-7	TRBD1	CSVRRGGHEQYF	TGCAGCGTCCGACGAGGGGGCCACGAGCAGTACTTC
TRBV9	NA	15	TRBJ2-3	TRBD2	CASTRSGTNTDTQYF	TGTGCCAGCACCCGTAGTGGGACTAACACAGATACGCAGTATTTT
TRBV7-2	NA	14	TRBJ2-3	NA	CASSSVGFTDTQYF	TGTGCCAGCAGCTCAGTTGGGTTCACAGATACGCAGTATTTT
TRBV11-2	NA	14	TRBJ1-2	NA	CASSLAQGYYGYTF	TGTGCCAGCAGCTTAGCTCAGGGCTACTATGGCTACACCTTC
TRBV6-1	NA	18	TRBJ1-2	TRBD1	CASSDRYKKGGSNYGYTF	TGTGCCAGCAGTGACCGTTATAAAAAAGGGGGCTCGAACTATGGCTACACCTTC
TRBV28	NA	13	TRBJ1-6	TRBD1	CACSRQGKSPLHF	TGTGCCTGTTCCCGACAGGGAAAGTCACCCCTCCACTTT
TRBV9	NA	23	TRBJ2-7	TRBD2	CASSVLRGLLAGGPRGGSYEQYF	TGTGCCAGCAGCGTCCTTAGGGGCCTACTAGCGGGAGGGCCCCGGGGAGGGTCCTACGAGCAGTACTTC
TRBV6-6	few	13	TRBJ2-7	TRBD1	CASVSQGAYEQYF	TGTGCCAGCGTTTCTCAGGGGGCCTACGAGCAGTACTTC
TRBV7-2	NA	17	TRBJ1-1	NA	CASSLRPHGGSYTEAFF	TGTGCCAGCAGCCTTCGGCCCCACGGGGGGTCATACACTGAAGCTTTCTTT
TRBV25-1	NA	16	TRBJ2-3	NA	CASSSPPGPSTDTQYF	TGTGCCAGCAGTTCTCCTCCGGGACCGAGCACAGATACGCAGTATTTT
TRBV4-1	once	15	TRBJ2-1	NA	CASSQETFSYNEQFF	TGCGCCAGCAGCCAAGAGACCTTCTCCTACAATGAGCAGTTCTTC
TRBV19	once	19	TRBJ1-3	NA	CASMGRGLGRPFSGNTIYF	TGTGCCAGTATGGGGAGGGGACTCGGCCGACCGTTTTCTGGAAACACCATATATTTT
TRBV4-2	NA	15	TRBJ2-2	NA	CASSQEGAHTGELFF	TGTGCCAGCAGCCAAGAAGGCGCCCACACCGGGGAGCTGTTTTTT
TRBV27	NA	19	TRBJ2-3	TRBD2	CASSFLTSGATASTDTQYF	TGTGCCAGCAGTTTTCTGACTAGCGGGGCAACTGCTAGCACAGATACGCAGTATTTT
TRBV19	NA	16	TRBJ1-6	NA	CASSFAGVAYNSPLHF	TGTGCCAGTAGTTTTGCAGGGGTAGCCTATAATTCACCCCTCCACTTT
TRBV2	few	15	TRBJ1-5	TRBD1	CASSADRVGNQPQHF	TGTGCCAGCAGCGCGGACAGGGTTGGCAATCAGCCCCAGCATTTT
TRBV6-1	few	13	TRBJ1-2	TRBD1	CATRDRGSGGYTF	TGTGCCACTCGGGACAGGGGGTCGGGTGGCTACACCTTC
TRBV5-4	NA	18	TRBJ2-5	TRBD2	CASSPWGLAPGRVETQYF	TGTGCCAGCAGCCCCTGGGGACTAGCCCCGGGGCGCGTGGAGACCCAGTACTTC
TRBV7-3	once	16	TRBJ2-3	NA	CASSREADPFTDTQYF	TGTGCCAGCAGCCGTGAGGCAGATCCATTCACAGATACGCAGTATTTT